This TCR beta chain was documented in a study of blood T cell repertoires in COVID-19. Study context: In each case, the material was cDNA or gDNA derived from T cells, B-cell-depleted T cells, or PBMCs.

People in the exposed group encountered a COVID-19 case within 2 weeks before entering the study. Per the study methods: The assay estimated nucleated cells by amplifying reference gene primers. Libraries were prepared by immunoSEQ multiplex PCR; TCRdb keeps only in-frame clonotypes and omits some of them. V and J calls and clone size are copied from that table; D and trimming were computed from the DNA. The table records 200,000 to 300,000 clones, 83% of them present only once. CDR1 and CDR2 (germline): LNHDA, SQIVND (reference sequence). CDR3 length equals 13 residues. V shed 5 bases and J shed 3 bases, with 11 bases lying between them.

The sample taken for sequencing was PBMCs or T cells enriched from blood (not recorded which). This receptor was taken from a woman between 40 and 50 years old who had been exposed to COVID-19. The genes are TRBV19 and TRBJ2-7, with D uncertain. CDR3 sequence reads: CASSWNSLYEQYF. The CDR3 bases are TGTGCCAGTAGTTGGAACAGTCTCTACGAGCAGTACTTC. Complete variable domain (other parts from reference TRBV19 and TRBJ2-7): DGGITQSPKYLFRKEGQNVTLSCEQNLNHDAMYWYRQDPGQGLRLIYYSQIVNDFQKGDIAEGYSVSREKKESFPLTVTSAQKNPTAFYLCASSWNSLYEQYFGPGTRLTVT.